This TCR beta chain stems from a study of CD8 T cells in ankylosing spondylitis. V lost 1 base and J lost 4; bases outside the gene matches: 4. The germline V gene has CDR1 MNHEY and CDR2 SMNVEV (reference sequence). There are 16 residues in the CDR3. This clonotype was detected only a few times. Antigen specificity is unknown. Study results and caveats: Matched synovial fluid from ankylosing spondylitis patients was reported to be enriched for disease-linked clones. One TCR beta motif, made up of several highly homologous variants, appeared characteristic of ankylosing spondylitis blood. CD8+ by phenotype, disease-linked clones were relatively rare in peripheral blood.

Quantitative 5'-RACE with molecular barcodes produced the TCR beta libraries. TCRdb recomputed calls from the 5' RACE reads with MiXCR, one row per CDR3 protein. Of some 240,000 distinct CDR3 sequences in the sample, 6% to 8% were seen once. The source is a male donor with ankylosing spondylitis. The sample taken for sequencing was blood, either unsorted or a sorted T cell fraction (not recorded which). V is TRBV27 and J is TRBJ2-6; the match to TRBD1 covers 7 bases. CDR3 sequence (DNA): TGTGCCAGCAGTTTATTGACAGGGTCAGGGGCCAACGTCCTGACTTTC. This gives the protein CASSLLTGSGANVLTF.